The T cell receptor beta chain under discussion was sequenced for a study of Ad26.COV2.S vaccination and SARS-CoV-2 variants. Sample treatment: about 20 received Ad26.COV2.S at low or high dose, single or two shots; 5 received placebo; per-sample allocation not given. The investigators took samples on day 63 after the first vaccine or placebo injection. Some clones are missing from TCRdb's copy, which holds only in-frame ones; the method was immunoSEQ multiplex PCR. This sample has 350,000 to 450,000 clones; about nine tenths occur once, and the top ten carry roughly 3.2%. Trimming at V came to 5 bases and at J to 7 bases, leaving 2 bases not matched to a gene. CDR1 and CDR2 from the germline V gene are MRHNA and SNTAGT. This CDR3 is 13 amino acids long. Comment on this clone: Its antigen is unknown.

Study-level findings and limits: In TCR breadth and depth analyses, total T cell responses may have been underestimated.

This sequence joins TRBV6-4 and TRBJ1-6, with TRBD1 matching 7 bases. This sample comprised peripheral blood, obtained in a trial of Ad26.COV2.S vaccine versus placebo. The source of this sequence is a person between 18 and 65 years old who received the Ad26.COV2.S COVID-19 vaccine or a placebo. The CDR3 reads CASSTGANSPLHF. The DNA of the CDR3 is TGTGCCAGCAGTACAGGGGCGAATTCACCCCTCCACTTT.